The clone carrying this TCR beta chain occurred many times. Germline loops: CDR1 SNHLY, CDR2 FYNNEI. The CDR3 has 13 amino acids. V was cut by 7 bases and J by 4 bases, with 11 bases left in between. These data belong to a study of breast tumors, draining lymph nodes, adjacent tissues. The lymph nodes were axillary draining lymph nodes from breast cancer patients. TCRdb reprocessed the multiplex PCR reads via MiXCR and lists one record per CDR3 protein. This repertoire shows more than 250,000 distinct CDR3 sequences, roughly 31% found once; its top ten account for 1.1%. This TCR was recovered from a female donor with breast cancer. Some clones in this sample may be carry-over from other donors' samples. Sequencing was done on a sample of axillary lymph node tissue. The V gene is TRBV2, the J gene TRBJ2-4, with D possibly being TRBD1 (6 bases). Here the CDR3 reads CASIGQGKNIQYF. DNA of the CDR3: TGTGCCAGCATAGGCCAGGGGAAAAACATTCAGTACTTC.